A selection of T cell receptor beta chains follows, all from one sample in a study of blood T cell repertoires in COVID-19. The assay was immunoSEQ multiplex PCR, and TCRdb's table has in-frame clones only and misses some. The sample holds under 85,000 clones, under 80% seen once. Sequencing was performed on peripheral blood. The receptors stem from a human donor in a cohort sampled during active COVID-19. Both conserved end residues are part of each CDR3. Each record gives: D gene, V gene, J gene, clone size, CDR3 DNA, CDR3 protein. A D gene is named only where the DNA matches it firmly. The listing skips clone size in some rows; elsewhere it reads once, few, many or a size class.

>TRBD1|TRBV18|TRBJ1-3|-
TGTGCCAGCTCACGCAACCAACAGGGGCAGTCTGGAAACACCATATATTTT
CASSRNQQGQSGNTIYF
>TRBD1|TRBV18|TRBJ2-1|few
TGTGCCAGCTCACCCAGACAGGGGGAGAACAATGAGCAGTTCTTC
CASSPRQGENNEQFF
>TRBD1|TRBV28|TRBJ1-2|-
TGTGCCAGCAGCCCCCGGGACAGGGACGGCTACACCTTC
CASSPRDRDGYTF
>TRBD1|TRBV12-5|TRBJ2-2|-
TGTGCTAGTGGTACCCCCAACAGGGGGCTGAACACCGGGGAGCTGTTTTTT
CASGTPNRGLNTGELFF
>-|TRBV7-9|TRBJ2-2|once
TGTGCCAGCAGCTTAGCGGCCCCGGGGACCGGGGAGCTGTTTTTT
CASSLAAPGTGELFF
>TRBD1|TRBV28|TRBJ1-2|-
TGTGCCAGCAGTTCTGGACAGGGCTACTATGGCTACACCTTC
CASSSGQGYYGYTF
>-|TRBV6-1|TRBJ2-6|-
TGTGCCAGCAGTGATGACAGGCTACTGGCCGGGGCCAACGTCCTGACTTTC
CASSDDRLLAGANVLTF
>-|TRBV7-2|TRBJ2-7|-
TGTGCCAGCAGCTTGACAGCGCTTGGGGAGCAGTACTTC
CASSLTALGEQYF
>TRBD1|TRBV5-1|TRBJ1-5|-
TGCGCCAGCAGCTTGGACACAGGGGACCAGCCCCAGCATTTT
CASSLDTGDQPQHF
>TRBD1|TRBV24-1|TRBJ1-5|-
TGTGCCACCAGTGATCCTCCCGGGACAGGGAGTCAGCCCCAGCATTTT
CATSDPPGTGSQPQHF
>-|TRBV12-3/TRBV12-4|TRBJ2-1|-
TGTGCCAGCACCCAGGGAGGAGGCGATGAGCAGTTCTTC
CASTQGGGDEQFF
>TRBD1|TRBV28|TRBJ2-7|-
TGTGCCAGCAGTTTCGTGGGGAAGGGGACAGGCCGATACGAGCAGTACTTC
CASSFVGKGTGRYEQYF
>-|TRBV4-3|TRBJ1-1|-
TGCGCCAGCAGCCAGGGTTTGAGACAGGCGATCACTGAAGCTTTCTTT
CASSQGLRQAITEAFF
>-|TRBV9|TRBJ2-1|-
TGTGCCAGCAGCGTAGCCGGCTCCTACAATGAGCAGTTCTTC
CASSVAGSYNEQFF
>TRBD2|TRBV7-2|TRBJ2-7|-
TGTGCCAGCAGCCCGTGGGGGGGAGGCTACGAGCAGTACTTC
CASSPWGGGYEQYF
>-|TRBV5-1|TRBJ1-5|-
TGCGCCAGCAGCTCCTCGGATCAGCCCCAGCATTTT
CASSSSDQPQHF
>TRBD1|TRBV18|TRBJ2-7|-
TGTGCCAGCTCACCCTACCCGGGACAGGGCTCCTACGAGCAGTACTTC
CASSPYPGQGSYEQYF
>TRBD1|TRBV4-1|TRBJ1-6|-
TGCGCCAGCAGAATAACGGGTGGAGGGACAGATTCACCCCTCCACTTT
CASRITGGGTDSPLHF
>-|TRBV28|TRBJ1-2|-
TGTGCCAGCAGCACTACAGGGACTATGTATGGCTACACCTTC
CASSTTGTMYGYTF
>-|TRBV2|TRBJ1-6|few
TGTGCCAGCAGAGGCACGGGTTCACCCCTCCACTTT
CASRGTGSPLHF
>-|TRBV28|TRBJ2-7|-
TGTGCCAGCAGTTTCAACAGGAAGTACGAGCAGTACTTC
CASSFNRKYEQYF
>-|TRBV7-9|TRBJ1-1|-
TGTGCCAGCAGCACAGGGCGACCTGAAGCTTTCTTT
CASSTGRPEAFF
>TRBD1|TRBV29-1|TRBJ1-4|-
TGCAGCGTAACAGGGGGCGCAGATAATGAAAAACTGTTTTTT
CSVTGGADNEKLFF
>-|TRBV5-1|TRBJ2-7|-
TGCGCCAGCAGTTCCCAAGGGGGCTCCTACGAGCAGTACTTC
CASSSQGGSYEQYF
>TRBD1|TRBV28|TRBJ1-4|few
TGTGCCAGCACCTCCTTGGACAGGGGGAATGAAAAACTGTTTTTT
CASTSLDRGNEKLFF
>TRBD1|TRBV6-5|TRBJ2-7|-
TGTGCCAGCAGACGAGGACAGGGCTCCTACGAGCAGTACTTC
CASRRGQGSYEQYF
>-|TRBV3-1/TRBV3-2|TRBJ1-1|-
TGTGCCAGCAGCCAAGATACCCTCGGAGACACTGAAGCTTTCTTT
CASSQDTLGDTEAFF
>-|TRBV5-6|TRBJ2-5|-
TGTGCCAGCAGCTTGCTTTCAGATTTCGCCCAAGAGACCCAGTACTTC
CASSLLSDFAQETQYF
>TRBD1|TRBV19|TRBJ1-1|-
TGTGCCAGTAGTCGGACAGGGACCATGAACACTGAAGCTTTCTTT
CASSRTGTMNTEAFF
>-|TRBV5-1|TRBJ1-1|-
TGCGCCAGCAGCTTGTCAATGGTGACGTCGGGGAACACTGAAGCTTTCTTT
CASSLSMVTSGNTEAFF
>-|TRBV10-1|TRBJ2-3|-
TGCGCCAGCAGTGAGGGACCCGGGATCGCTTTGGGAGATACGCAGTATTTT
CASSEGPGIALGDTQYF
>-|TRBV7-8|TRBJ1-5|few
TGTGCCAGCAGCCGAGAGGGTAGGGGTAGCAATCAGCCCCAGCATTTT
CASSREGRGSNQPQHF
>-|TRBV30|TRBJ1-6|-
TGTGCCTGGAGTGTCCCCAGCTCCTATAATTCACCCCTCCACTTT
CAWSVPSSYNSPLHF
>TRBD2|TRBV7-3|TRBJ2-3|-
TGTGCCAGCAGCCCTTTTGTCAGCGGGGGTCTGCAGTATTTT
CASSPFVSGGLQYF
>-|TRBV4-1|TRBJ1-2|-
TGCGCCAGCAGCCAGCCAGGGCTTAACTACACCTTC
CASSQPGLNYTF
>-|TRBV12-3/TRBV12-4|TRBJ1-1|-
TGTGCCAGCAGAACCGGGGGGGGGACTGAAGCTTTCTTT
CASRTGGGTEAFF
>TRBD1|TRBV11-2|TRBJ2-7|few
TGTGCCAGCAGCTCGGACAGGGTCCACGAGCAGTACTTC
CASSSDRVHEQYF